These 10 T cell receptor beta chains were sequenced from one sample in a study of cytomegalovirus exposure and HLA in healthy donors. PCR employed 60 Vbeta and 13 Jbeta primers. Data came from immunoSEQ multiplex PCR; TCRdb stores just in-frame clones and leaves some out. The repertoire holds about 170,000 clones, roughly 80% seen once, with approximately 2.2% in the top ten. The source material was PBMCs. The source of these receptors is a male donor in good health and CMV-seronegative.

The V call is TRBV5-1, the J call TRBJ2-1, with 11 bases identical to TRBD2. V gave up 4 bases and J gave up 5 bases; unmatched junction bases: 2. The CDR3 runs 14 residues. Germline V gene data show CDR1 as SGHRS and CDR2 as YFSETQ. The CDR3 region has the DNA TGCGCCAGCAGCCCTAGCGGGGGGCACAATGAGCAGTTCTTC. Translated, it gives CASSPSGGHNEQFF.

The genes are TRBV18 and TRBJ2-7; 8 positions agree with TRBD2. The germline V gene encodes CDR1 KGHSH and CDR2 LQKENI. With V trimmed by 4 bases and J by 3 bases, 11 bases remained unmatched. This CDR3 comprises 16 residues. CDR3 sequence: CASSLHAWRGDYEQYF. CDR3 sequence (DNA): TGTGCCAGCTCACTCCATGCATGGCGGGGGGACTACGAGCAGTACTTC.

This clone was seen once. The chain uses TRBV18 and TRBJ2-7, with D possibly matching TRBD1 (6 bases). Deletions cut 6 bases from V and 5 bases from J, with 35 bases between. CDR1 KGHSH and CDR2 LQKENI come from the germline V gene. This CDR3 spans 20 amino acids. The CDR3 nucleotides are TGTGCCAGCTCCACCACCGGAGAAGGGGGTTCGCGGCTCAATCTCCACGAGCAGTACTTC. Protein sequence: CASSTTGEGGSRLNLHEQYF.

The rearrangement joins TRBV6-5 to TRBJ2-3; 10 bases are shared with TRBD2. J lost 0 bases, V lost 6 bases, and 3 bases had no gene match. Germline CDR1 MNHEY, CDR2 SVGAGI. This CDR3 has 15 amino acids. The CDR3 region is CASRQLAGSTDTQYF. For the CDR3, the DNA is TGTGCCAGCAGGCAACTAGCGGGGAGCACAGATACGCAGTATTTT.

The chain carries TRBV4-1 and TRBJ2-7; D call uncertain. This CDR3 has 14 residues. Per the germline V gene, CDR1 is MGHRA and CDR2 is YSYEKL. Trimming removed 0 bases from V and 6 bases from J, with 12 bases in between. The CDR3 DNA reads TGCGCCAGCAGCCAAGATCATAGAAGCTCCGAGCAGTACTTC. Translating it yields CASSQDHRSSEQYF.

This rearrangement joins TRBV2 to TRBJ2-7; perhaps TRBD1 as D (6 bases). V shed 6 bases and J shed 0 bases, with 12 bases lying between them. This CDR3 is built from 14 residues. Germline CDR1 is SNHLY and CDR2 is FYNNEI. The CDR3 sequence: CASRSRDNSYEQYF. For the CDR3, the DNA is TGTGCCAGCAGGTCACGGGACAACTCCTACGAGCAGTACTTC.

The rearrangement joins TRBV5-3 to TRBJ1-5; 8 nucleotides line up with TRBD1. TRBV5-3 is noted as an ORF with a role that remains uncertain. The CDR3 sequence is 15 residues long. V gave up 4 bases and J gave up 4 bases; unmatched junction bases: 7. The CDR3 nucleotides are TGTGCCAGAAGCCTAATGACAGGGGCTAATCAGCCCCAGCATTTT. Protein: CARSLMTGANQPQHF.

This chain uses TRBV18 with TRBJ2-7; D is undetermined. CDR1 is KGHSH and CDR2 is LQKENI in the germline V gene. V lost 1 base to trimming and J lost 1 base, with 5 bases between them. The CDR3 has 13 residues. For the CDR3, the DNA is TGTGCCAGCTCACCACAGCGTTCCTACGAGCAGTACTTC. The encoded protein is CASSPQRSYEQYF. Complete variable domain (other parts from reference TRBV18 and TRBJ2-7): NAGVMQNPRHLVRRRGQEARLRCSPMKGHSHVYWYRQLPEEGLKFMVYLQKENIIDESGMPKERFSAEFPKEGPSILRIQQVVRGDSAAYFCASSPQRSYEQYFGPGTRLTVT.

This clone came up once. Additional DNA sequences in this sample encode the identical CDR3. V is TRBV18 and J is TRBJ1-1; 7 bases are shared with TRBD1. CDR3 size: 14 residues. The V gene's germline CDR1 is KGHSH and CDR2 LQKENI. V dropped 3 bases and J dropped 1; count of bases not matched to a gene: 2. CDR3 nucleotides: TGTGCCAGCTCACCTCAGGGGGAGAACACTGAAGCTTTCTTT. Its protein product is CASSPQGENTEAFF.

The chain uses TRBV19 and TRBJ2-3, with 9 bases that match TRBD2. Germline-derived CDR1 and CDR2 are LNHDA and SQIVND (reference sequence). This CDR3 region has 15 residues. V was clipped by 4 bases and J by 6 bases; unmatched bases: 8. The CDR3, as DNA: TGTGCCAGTAGTAGTGGAGCGGGGGGCTGGGATACGCAGTATTTT. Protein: CASSSGAGGWDTQYF.